The clone carrying this TCR beta chain was counted ten times or more. Its antigen is not identified. The data were obtained in a study of T cells in Graves' hyperthyroidism and ophthalmopathy. V lost 6 bases and J 2 bases, leaving 17 bases between the germline ends. The CDR3 extends over 16 amino acids. Looked up from germline, CDR1 is MDHEN and CDR2 is SYDVKM. Researchers amplified the TCR beta CDR3 regions from RNA transcripts. Primed by the HTBI set, a first-round RT-PCR was run on the TCR CDR3. TCRdb called the multiplex PCR reads again in MiXCR, with one record for every CDR3 protein. The table lists under 350,000 distinct CDR3 sequences, around 20% of them singletons, with around 48% in the top ten. General study findings and limits: Separation of ophthalmopathy from stable hyperthyroidism was achieved by a 13 V-J model.

The clonotype was recovered from a woman aged 45-65 years with Graves' hyperthyroidism. The J gene is TRBJ2-1, the V gene TRBV28; weak D call: TRBD1 (6 bases). The specimen sequenced was blood. The chain's CDR3 is CASRTRQATTYNEQFF. The CDR3 region has the DNA TGTGCCAGCAGAACCCGACAGGCGACAACCTACAATGAGCAGTTCTTC.